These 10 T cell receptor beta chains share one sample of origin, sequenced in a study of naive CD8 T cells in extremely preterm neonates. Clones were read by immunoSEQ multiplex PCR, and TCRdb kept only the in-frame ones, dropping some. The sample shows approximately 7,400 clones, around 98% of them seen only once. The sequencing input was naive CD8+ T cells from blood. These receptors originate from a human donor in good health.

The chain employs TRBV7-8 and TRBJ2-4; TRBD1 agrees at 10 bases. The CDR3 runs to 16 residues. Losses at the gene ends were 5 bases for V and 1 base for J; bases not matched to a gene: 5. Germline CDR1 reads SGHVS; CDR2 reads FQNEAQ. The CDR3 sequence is CASSPRQGAAKNIQYF. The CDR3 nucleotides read TGTGCCAGCAGCCCCAGACAGGGGGCGGCCAAAAACATTCAGTACTTC.

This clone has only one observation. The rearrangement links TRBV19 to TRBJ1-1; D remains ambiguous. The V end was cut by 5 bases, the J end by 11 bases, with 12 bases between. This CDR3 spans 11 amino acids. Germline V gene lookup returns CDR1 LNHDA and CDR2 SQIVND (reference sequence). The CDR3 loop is CASSAFTGAFF. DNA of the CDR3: TGTGCCAGTAGTGCATTCACGGGGGCTTTCTTT. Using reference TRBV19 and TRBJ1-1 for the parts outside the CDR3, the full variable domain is DGGITQSPKYLFRKEGQNVTLSCEQNLNHDAMYWYRQDPGQGLRLIYYSQIVNDFQKGDIAEGYSVSREKKESFPLTVTSAQKNPTAFYLCASSAFTGAFFGQGTRLTVV.

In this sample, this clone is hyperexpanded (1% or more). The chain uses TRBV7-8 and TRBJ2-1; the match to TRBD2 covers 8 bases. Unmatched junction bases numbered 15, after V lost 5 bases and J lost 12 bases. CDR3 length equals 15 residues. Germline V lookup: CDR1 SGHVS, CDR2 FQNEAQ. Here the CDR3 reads CASSGTSGASRVQFF. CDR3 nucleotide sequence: TGTGCCAGCAGCGGTACTAGCGGAGCCTCCCGGGTGCAGTTCTTC.

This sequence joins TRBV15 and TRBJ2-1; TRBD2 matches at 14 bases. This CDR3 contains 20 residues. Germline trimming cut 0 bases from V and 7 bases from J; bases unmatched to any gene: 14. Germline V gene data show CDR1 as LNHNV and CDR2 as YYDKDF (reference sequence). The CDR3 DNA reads TGTGCCACCAGCAGAGAACAGGGACTAGCGGGAGCGGGGGCGGGAAATGAGCAGTTCTTC. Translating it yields CATSREQGLAGAGAGNEQFF.

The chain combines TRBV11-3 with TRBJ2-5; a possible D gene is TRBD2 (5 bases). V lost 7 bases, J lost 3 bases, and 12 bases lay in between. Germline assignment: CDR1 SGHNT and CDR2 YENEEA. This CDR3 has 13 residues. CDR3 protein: CASTERMEETQYF. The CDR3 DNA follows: TGTGCCAGCACAGAGCGGATGGAAGAGACCCAGTACTTC. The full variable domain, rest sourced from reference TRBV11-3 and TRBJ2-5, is EAGVVQSPRYKIIEKKQPVAFWCNPISGHNTLYWYLQNLGQGPELLIRYENEEAVDDSQLPKDRFSAERLKGVDSTLKIQPAELGDSAVYLCASTERMEETQYFGPGTRLLVL.

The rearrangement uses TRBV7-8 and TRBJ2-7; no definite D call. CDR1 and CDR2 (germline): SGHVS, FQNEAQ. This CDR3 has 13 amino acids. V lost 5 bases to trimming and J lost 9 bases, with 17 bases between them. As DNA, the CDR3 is TGTGCCAGCAGCAAATCTTCTGGTGGGCCGCAGTACGTC. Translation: CASSKSSGGPQYV.

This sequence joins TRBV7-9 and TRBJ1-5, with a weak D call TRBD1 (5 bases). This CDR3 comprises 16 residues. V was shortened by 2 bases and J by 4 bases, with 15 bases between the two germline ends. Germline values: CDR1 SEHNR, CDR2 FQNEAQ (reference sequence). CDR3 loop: CASSLSSSAGNQPQHF. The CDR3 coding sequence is TGTGCCAGCAGCTTATCGTCGTCGGCAGGGAATCAGCCCCAGCATTTT.

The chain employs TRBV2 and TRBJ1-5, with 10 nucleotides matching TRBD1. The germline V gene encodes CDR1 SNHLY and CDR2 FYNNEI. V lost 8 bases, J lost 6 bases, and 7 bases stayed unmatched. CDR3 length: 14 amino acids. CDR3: CASAGQGDSQPQHF. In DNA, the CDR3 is TGTGCCAGCGCCGGACAGGGGGATAGTCAGCCCCAGCATTTT.

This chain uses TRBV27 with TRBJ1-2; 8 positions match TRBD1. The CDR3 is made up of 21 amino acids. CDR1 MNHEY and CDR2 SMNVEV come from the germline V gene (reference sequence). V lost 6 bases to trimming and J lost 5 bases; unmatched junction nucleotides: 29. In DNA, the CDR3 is TGTGCCAGCAGCGATTCAATTTTTTCTTACGCGGCCCAGGGGGCTAGGTATGGCTACACCTTC. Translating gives CASSDSIFSYAAQGARYGYTF.

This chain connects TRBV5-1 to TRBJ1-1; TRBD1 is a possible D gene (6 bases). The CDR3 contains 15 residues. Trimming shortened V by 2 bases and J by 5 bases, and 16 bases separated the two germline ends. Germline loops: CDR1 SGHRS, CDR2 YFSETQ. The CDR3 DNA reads TGCGCCAGCAGCTTAGGACAGTTTTCGAGGACTGAAGCTTTCTTT. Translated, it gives CASSLGQFSRTEAFF. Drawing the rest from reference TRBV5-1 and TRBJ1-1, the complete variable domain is KAGVTQTPRYLIKTRGQQVTLSCSPISGHRSVSWYQQTPGQGLQFLFEYFSETQRNKGNFPGRFSGRQFSNSRSEMNVSTLELGDSALYLCASSLGQFSRTEAFFGQGTRLTVV.